A single sample gave rise to the 32 T cell receptor beta chains below, sequenced in a study of OX40 agonist ivuxolimab in advanced cancers. The table came from immunoSEQ multiplex PCR; TCRdb's copy has only in-frame clones and leaves some out. Of 65,000 to 100,000 clones listed, about 85% are singletons. The sequencing here drew on CD4+ or CD8+ T cells sorted from blood, taken in a trial of the OX40 agonist ivuxolimab. The source of these receptors is an adult with an advanced solid tumor such as melanoma, head and neck, liver or kidney cancer.

This rearrangement joins TRBV18 to TRBJ2-5, with D possibly matching TRBD1 (5 bases). V was clipped by 2 bases and J by 5 bases, with 18 bases between them. This CDR3 is 16 amino acids long. The germline V gene encodes CDR1 KGHSH and CDR2 LQKENI. CDR3 region: CASSPTASGQGETQYF. The CDR3 DNA reads TGTGCCAGCTCACCAACCGCCTCTGGGCAGGGTGAGACCCAGTACTTC.

This chain connects TRBV6-1 to TRBJ2-3; the D is unclear. The V and J ends lost 0 bases and 4 bases respectively, with 8 bases between them. CDR3 length equals 14 residues. Germline CDR1 reads MNHNS; CDR2 reads SASEGT. The CDR3 loop is CASSEAPDADTQYF. Written as DNA, the CDR3 is TGTGCCAGCAGTGAAGCCCCGGATGCAGATACGCAGTATTTT.

This chain uses TRBV11-2 with TRBJ2-3; no firm D call. The length of the CDR3 is 14 residues. V was cut by 0 bases and J by 3 bases, with 7 bases left in between. CDR1 and CDR2 (germline): SGHAT, FQNNGV. The DNA for the CDR3 is TGTGCCAGCAGCTTAGATCGGGTGACAGATACGCAGTATTTT. Translated: CASSLDRVTDTQYF.

The J gene is TRBJ1-2, the V gene TRBV6-5; 7 positions agree with TRBD1. This CDR3 is 14 amino acids long. Germline V CDR1 and CDR2: MNHEY, SVGAGI. The V segment lost 5 bases and the J segment 2 bases; nucleotides outside the gene matches: 5. CDR3 sequence: CASSPRDSNYGYTF. CDR3 sequence (DNA): TGTGCCAGCAGTCCACGGGACAGCAACTATGGCTACACCTTC.

This chain joins TRBV7-9 and TRBJ2-6, with D hard to call. The germline CDR1 and CDR2 sequences are SEHNR and FQNEAQ (reference sequence). Trimming took 2 bases from V and 6 from J, leaving 2 bases between them. The CDR3 length is 12 residues. In DNA form, the CDR3 reads TGTGCCAGCAGCTTATCGGCCAACGTCCTGACTTTC. Translating gives CASSLSANVLTF.

To note about this clone: Given the absence of the conserved phenylalanine or tryptophan at the CDR3 end, a read error is likely. The DNA is left out, because the CDR3 cannot be placed on it with certainty; the CDR3 is given as TCRdb lists it. The chain uses TRBV5-1 and TRBJ2-7. The CDR3 spans 11 amino acids, including both terminal residues. CDR1 is SGHRS, CDR2 YFSETQ, per germline. The CDR3 loop is CASSGLGMRKA.

This chain joins TRBV2 and TRBJ2-3; the D gene could be TRBD1 or TRBD2 (5 bases each). V lost 2 bases and J 6 bases, leaving 18 bases between the germline ends. The CDR3 spans 16 residues. Germline V gene lookup returns CDR1 SNHLY and CDR2 FYNNEI. CDR3 amino acids: CASSESWGRLRDTQYF. The CDR3 DNA reads TGTGCCAGCAGTGAATCTTGGGGACGACTTAGGGATACGCAGTATTTT.

CDR3 in amino acids: CASSVTSGRDSQFF. CDR3 nucleotide sequence: TGTGCCAGCAGTGTGACTAGCGGGAGGGACTCCCAGTTCTTC. The chain recombines TRBV2 with TRBJ2-1, with 14 bases aligning to TRBD2. The CDR3 totals 14 residues. Unmatched junction bases numbered 6, after V lost 4 bases and J lost 13 bases. The germline CDR1 and CDR2 sequences are SNHLY and FYNNEI. The full variable domain, in which reference TRBV2 and TRBJ2-1 provide the parts outside the CDR3, is EPEVTQTPSHQVTQMGQEVILRCVPISNHLYFYWYRQILGQKVEFLVSFYNNEISEKSEIFDDQFSVERPDGSNFTLKIRSTKLEDSAMYFCASSVTSGRDSQFFGPGTRLTVL.

CDR3 nucleotide sequence: TGTGCCAGCAGCTTGTATGAACTGGACCCTTCGATCGGGGAGCTGTTTTTT. Residues: CASSLYELDPSIGELFF. This chain uses TRBV11-3 with TRBJ2-2; no definite D call. The CDR3 contains 17 residues. Germline V gene lookup returns CDR1 SGHNT and CDR2 YENEEA. The germline V and J ends were trimmed by 3 bases and 7 bases, with 21 bases remaining between them.

The genes are TRBV19 and TRBJ2-3; TRBD2 is a possible D gene (7 bases). This CDR3 comprises 15 residues. Trimming left V 2 bases short and J 6 bases short, with 15 bases between. Looked up from germline, CDR1 is LNHDA and CDR2 is SQIVND (reference sequence). The CDR3 bases are TGTGCCAGTAGTATACCAGGGGAGGGTCGGGATACGCAGTATTTT. Its translation: CASSIPGEGRDTQYF. The variable domain in full, completed from reference TRBV19 and TRBJ2-3, reads DGGITQSPKYLFRKEGQNVTLSCEQNLNHDAMYWYRQDPGQGLRLIYYSQIVNDFQKGDIAEGYSVSREKKESFPLTVTSAQKNPTAFYLCASSIPGEGRDTQYFGPGTRLTVL.

The genes are TRBV5-4 and TRBJ2-7; tentatively, D is TRBD2 (5 bases). The germline CDR1 and CDR2 sequences are SGHNT and YYREEE (reference sequence). V was cut by 2 bases and J by 0 bases, with 12 bases left in between. This CDR3 has 15 amino acids. CDR3 nucleotide sequence: TGTGCCAGCAGCTTCTGGGGTCGGGGCTCCTACGAGCAGTACTTC. This encodes CASSFWGRGSYEQYF.

This clone came up once. V and J are TRBV6-1 and TRBJ2-5; D call uncertain. Between the trimmed V and J ends, which lost 0 bases and 2 bases, there was a span of 10 bases. Per germline, CDR1 MNHNS and CDR2 SASEGT. The CDR3 loop spans 15 amino acids. The CDR3 bases are TGTGCCAGCAGTGAAGCGTGGGCATTACAAGAGACCCAGTACTTC. The encoded protein is CASSEAWALQETQYF.

The V call is TRBV5-4, the J call TRBJ1-5, with 7 bases matching TRBD1. Germline V gene lookup returns CDR1 SGHNT and CDR2 YYREEE (reference sequence). V gave up 4 bases and J gave up 2 bases; unmatched junction bases: 6. CDR3 size: 15 residues. In nucleotides, the CDR3 is TGTGCCAGCAGCCAAGCAACAGGGGGCAATCAGCCCCAGCATTTT. This codes for CASSQATGGNQPQHF.

The gene calls are TRBV7-9 and TRBJ2-1; D is possibly TRBD1 or TRBD2 (6 bases each). Trimming stripped 4 bases from V and 8 bases from J, with 21 bases between. The CDR3 covers 16 residues. The V gene's germline CDR1 is SEHNR and CDR2 FQNEAQ (reference sequence). The CDR3 loop reads CASSYYRESGGDEQFF. CDR3 nucleotides: TGTGCCAGCAGCTATTACCGGGAGTCCGGGGGCGATGAGCAGTTCTTC.

DNA of the CDR3: TGTGCCAGCAGCGCCTCGTTGGCTGGCTTCGGCACAGATACGCAGTATTTT. Translated: CASSASLAGFGTDTQYF. The rearrangement joins TRBV9 to TRBJ2-3; D is uncertain. The V gene lost 3 bases and the J gene lost 1 base, with 18 bases spanning the gap. Germline CDR1 SGDLS, CDR2 YYNGEE. The CDR3 consists of 17 residues.

The J gene is TRBJ2-1, the V gene TRBV5-4; possibly TRBD2 for D (5 bases). V was trimmed by 2 bases and J by 0 bases, leaving 12 bases between them. Germline-derived CDR1 and CDR2 are SGHNT and YYREEE (reference sequence). The CDR3 sequence is 16 residues long. The CDR3 sequence is CASSLSTSASYNEQFF. The CDR3 DNA sequence: TGTGCCAGCAGCTTATCTACTAGTGCCTCCTACAATGAGCAGTTCTTC.

The chain joins TRBV11-3 to TRBJ2-1; 7 positions match TRBD2. J gave up 5 bases and V 5 bases, and 12 bases lay outside the gene matches. This CDR3 comprises 16 residues. Germline assignment: CDR1 SGHNT and CDR2 YENEEA. The chain's CDR3 is CASSIRYGGRHNEQFF. Written as DNA, the CDR3 is TGTGCCAGCAGCATAAGGTACGGCGGGAGACACAATGAGCAGTTCTTC.

The chain uses TRBV4-3 and TRBJ1-1; D is unresolved. Germline CDR1 is LGHNA and CDR2 is YSLEER. V lost 4 bases to trimming and J lost 1 base, with 10 bases between them. The CDR3 covers 14 residues. The CDR3, as DNA: TGCGCCAGCAGCCTCCGTGGCGAGAACACTGAAGCTTTCTTT. Translated: CASSLRGENTEAFF.

This clone was seen more than once but under ten times. V gene TRBV30 combines with J gene TRBJ2-7; maybe TRBD2 (6 bases). This CDR3 comprises 14 residues. The V end lost 2 bases, the J end lost 3 bases, and 14 bases lay between the germline ends. CDR1 and CDR2 (germline): GTSNPN, SVGIG (reference sequence). CDR3 bases: TGTGCCTGGAGTTATGGGGGAGGCCACTACGAGCAGTACTTC. Translation gives CAWSYGGGHYEQYF.

The genes are TRBV7-8 and TRBJ2-1, with D perhaps being TRBD1 or TRBD2 (5 bases each). Trimming shortened V by 5 bases and J by 2 bases, and 16 bases separated the two germline ends. Germline values: CDR1 SGHVS, CDR2 FQNEAQ. The CDR3 covers 16 residues. The CDR3 protein is CASSRHGAGAYNEQFF. In nucleotides, the CDR3 is TGTGCCAGCAGCCGACACGGGGCTGGGGCCTACAATGAGCAGTTCTTC.

This sequence joins TRBV27 and TRBJ2-5, with 13 positions matching TRBD2. The J call is doubtful: the DNA matches TRBJ2-7 better. CDR1 MNHEY and CDR2 SMNVEV come from the germline V gene (reference sequence). The CDR3 covers 14 residues. DNA for the CDR3: TGTGCCAGCAGCCCCGGGACTAGCGGGATCGAGCAGTACTTC. Its protein is CASSPGTSGIEQYF.

The sample holds one count of this clone. V gene TRBV5-1 combines with J gene TRBJ2-5; the D gene is possibly TRBD2 (6 bases). CDR1 is SGHRS and CDR2 is YFSETQ in the germline V gene. This CDR3 region has 16 residues. Trimming shortened V by 0 bases and J by 10 bases, and 22 bases separated the two germline ends. CDR3 DNA sequence: TGCGCCAGCAGCTTGGGACCCGGGACTGGAAATTGGGGCCAGTACTTC. The encoded protein is CASSLGPGTGNWGQYF.

The J gene is TRBJ1-2, the V gene TRBV11-2, with a weak D call TRBD1 (5 bases). Trimming stripped 1 base from V and 7 bases from J, with 10 bases between. The germline gives CDR1 SGHAT, CDR2 FQNNGV. There are 13 residues in the CDR3. The CDR3 reads CASSLGGIRGYTF. The CDR3 DNA reads as TGTGCCAGCAGCTTAGGGGGGATTCGTGGCTACACCTTC.

The chain combines TRBV28 with TRBJ2-2, with 9 bases fitting TRBD1. The germline V gene has CDR1 MDHEN and CDR2 SYDVKM. With V trimmed by 6 bases and J by 7 bases, 3 bases remained unmatched. The CDR3 loop spans 13 amino acids. The CDR3 DNA follows: TGTGCCAGCAGAGGACAGGGGAACGGGGAGCTGTTTTTT. Encoded protein: CASRGQGNGELFF.

The chain employs TRBV6-6 and TRBJ2-5; D gene ambiguous. V was clipped by 4 bases and J by 6 bases, with 9 bases between them. Germline V gene lookup returns CDR1 MNHNY and CDR2 SVGAGI (reference sequence). The CDR3 loop spans 12 amino acids. DNA of the CDR3: TGTGCCAGCAGTTCCCCAGAACAGACCCAGTACTTC. It specifies CASSSPEQTQYF.

The rearrangement links TRBV7-2 to TRBJ1-5; no clear D. In germline, CDR1 is SGHTA, CDR2 FQGNSA. The V and J ends lost 2 bases and 5 bases respectively, with 10 bases between them. CDR3 length equals 14 residues. DNA for the CDR3: TGTGCCAGCAGCTTATTCGATGGGTATCAGCCCCAGCATTTT. Its protein is CASSLFDGYQPQHF.

This chain connects TRBV10-2 to TRBJ2-1, with TRBD2 identical over 13 bases. The CDR3 extends over 16 amino acids. Germline assignment: CDR1 WSHSY and CDR2 SAAADI. The J segment lost 4 bases and the V segment lost 5 bases, leaving 5 bases of the junction unmatched. The CDR3 sequence is CASSSLAGGVYNEQFF. The CDR3 DNA reads as TGCGCCAGCAGTTCACTAGCGGGAGGGGTATACAATGAGCAGTTCTTC.

The chain couples TRBV30 to TRBJ2-1; possible D gene TRBD2, 5 bases. Trimming pared 4 bases from V and 9 bases from J, leaving 16 bases between. The CDR3 sequence is 13 residues long. Germline loops: CDR1 GTSNPN, CDR2 SVGIG (reference sequence). In nucleotides, the CDR3 is TGTGCCTGGATGGGAGCCAGAGCGGCTGAGCAGTTCTTC. Translating gives CAWMGARAAEQFF. Variable domain in full (rest from reference TRBV30 and TRBJ2-1): SQTIHQWPATLVQPVGSPLSLECTVEGTSNPNLYWYRQAAGRGLQLLFYSVGIGQISSEVPQNLSASRPQDRQFILSSKKLLLSDSGFYLCAWMGARAAEQFFGPGTRLTVL.

This clone has ten or more counts. V and J are TRBV7-8 and TRBJ2-1; TRBD1 agrees at 11 bases. There are 14 residues in the CDR3. V shed 5 bases, J shed 9 bases, and the junction held 6 bases outside the gene matches. Germline CDR1 is SGHVS and CDR2 is FQNEAQ. The CDR3 region is CASSPRTGGSEQFF. The CDR3 nucleotides are TGTGCCAGCAGCCCCCGGACAGGGGGCAGTGAGCAGTTCTTC.

The rearrangement joins TRBV28 to TRBJ2-3; D uncertain. The CDR3 spans 13 residues. In germline, CDR1 is MDHEN, CDR2 SYDVKM. The V end lost 2 bases, the J end lost 5 bases, and 8 bases lay between the germline ends. The CDR3 DNA reads as TGTGCCAGCAGTTTAGGGCCACAAGATACGCAGTATTTT. It is translated as CASSLGPQDTQYF.

The chain recombines TRBV5-1 with TRBJ2-7; 10 bases are a match to TRBD1. V was pared by 4 bases and J by 5 bases, with 9 bases of the junction left unmatched. The CDR3 sequence is 15 residues long. Germline loops: CDR1 SGHRS, CDR2 YFSETQ. The CDR3 nucleotides are TGCGCCAGCAGCACCTTGACAGGGGGCATCGACGAGCAGTACTTC. The encoded protein is CASSTLTGGIDEQYF.

The chain employs TRBV4-3 and TRBJ1-2; possible D gene TRBD1, 5 bases. CDR3 size: 16 residues. The V and J ends lost 4 bases and 5 bases respectively, with 20 bases between them. From germline, CDR1 is LGHNA and CDR2 YSLEER. The CDR3 DNA reads TGCGCCAGCAGCCGAGGACACCGGACACATCAGTATGGCTACACCTTC. Translating gives CASSRGHRTHQYGYTF.